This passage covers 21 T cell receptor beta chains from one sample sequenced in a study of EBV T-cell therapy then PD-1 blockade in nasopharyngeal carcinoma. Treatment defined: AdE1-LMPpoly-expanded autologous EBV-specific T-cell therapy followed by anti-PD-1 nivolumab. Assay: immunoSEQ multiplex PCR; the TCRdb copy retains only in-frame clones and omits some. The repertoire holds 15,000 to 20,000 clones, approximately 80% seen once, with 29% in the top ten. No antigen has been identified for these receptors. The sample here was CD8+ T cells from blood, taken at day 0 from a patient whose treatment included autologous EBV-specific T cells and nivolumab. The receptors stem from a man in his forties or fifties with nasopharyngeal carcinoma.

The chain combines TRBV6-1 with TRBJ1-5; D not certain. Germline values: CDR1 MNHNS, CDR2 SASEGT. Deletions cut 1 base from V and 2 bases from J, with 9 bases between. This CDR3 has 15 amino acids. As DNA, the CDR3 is TGTGCCAGCAGTGAAGGATTAATACGCAATCAGCCCCAGCATTTT. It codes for CASSEGLIRNQPQHF.

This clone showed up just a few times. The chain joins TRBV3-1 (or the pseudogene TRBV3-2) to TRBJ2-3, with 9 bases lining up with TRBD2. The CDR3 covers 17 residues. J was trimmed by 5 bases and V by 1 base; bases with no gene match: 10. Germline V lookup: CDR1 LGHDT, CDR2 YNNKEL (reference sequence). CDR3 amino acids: CASSQGSLAGREDTQYF. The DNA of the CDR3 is TGTGCCAGCAGCCAAGGTAGCCTAGCGGGGCGGGAAGATACGCAGTATTTT.

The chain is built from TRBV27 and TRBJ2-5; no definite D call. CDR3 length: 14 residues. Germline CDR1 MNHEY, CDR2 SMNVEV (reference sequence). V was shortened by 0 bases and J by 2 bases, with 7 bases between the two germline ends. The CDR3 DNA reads TGTGCCAGCAGTTTATCTCCCCTTCAAGAGACCCAGTACTTC. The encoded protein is CASSLSPLQETQYF.

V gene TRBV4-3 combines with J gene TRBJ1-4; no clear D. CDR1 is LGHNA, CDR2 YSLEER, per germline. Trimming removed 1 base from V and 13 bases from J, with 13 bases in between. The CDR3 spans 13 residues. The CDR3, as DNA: TGCGCCAGCAGCCAAGCCCTAAGTGAGGGACTGTTTTTT. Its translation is CASSQALSEGLFF.

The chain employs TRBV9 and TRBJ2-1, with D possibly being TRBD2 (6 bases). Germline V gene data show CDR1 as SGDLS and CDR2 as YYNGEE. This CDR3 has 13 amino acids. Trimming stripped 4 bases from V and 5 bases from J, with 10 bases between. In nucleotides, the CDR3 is TGTGCCAGCAGCCTGTGGAGGGACAATGAGCAGTTCTTC. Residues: CASSLWRDNEQFF.

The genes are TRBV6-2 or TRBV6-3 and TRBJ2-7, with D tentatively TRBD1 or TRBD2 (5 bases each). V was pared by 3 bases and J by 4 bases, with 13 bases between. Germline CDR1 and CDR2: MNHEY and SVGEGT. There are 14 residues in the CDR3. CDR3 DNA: TGTGCCAGCAGTTATCACGGGGCGAGTTACGAGCAGTACTTC. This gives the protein CASSYHGASYEQYF.

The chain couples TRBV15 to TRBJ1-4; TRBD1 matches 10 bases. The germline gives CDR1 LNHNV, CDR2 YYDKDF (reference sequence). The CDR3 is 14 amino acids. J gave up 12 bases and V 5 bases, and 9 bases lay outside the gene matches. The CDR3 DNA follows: TGTGCCACCAGCGGCGGGACAGGGGCTCTAGAACTGTTTTTT. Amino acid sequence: CATSGGTGALELFF.

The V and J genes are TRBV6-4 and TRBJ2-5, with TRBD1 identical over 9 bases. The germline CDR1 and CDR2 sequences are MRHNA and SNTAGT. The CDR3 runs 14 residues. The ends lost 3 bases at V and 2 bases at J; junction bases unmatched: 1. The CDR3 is CASSEGQGQETQYF. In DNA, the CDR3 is TGTGCCAGCAGTGAGGGACAGGGTCAAGAGACCCAGTACTTC.

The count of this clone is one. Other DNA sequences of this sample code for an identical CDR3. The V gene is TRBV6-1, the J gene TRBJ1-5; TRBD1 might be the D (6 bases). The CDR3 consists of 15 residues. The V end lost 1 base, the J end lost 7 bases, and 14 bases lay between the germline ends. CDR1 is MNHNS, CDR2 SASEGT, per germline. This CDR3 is CASSEEGGGGQPQHF. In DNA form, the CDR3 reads TGTGCCAGCAGTGAAGAAGGAGGGGGGGGGCAGCCCCAGCATTTT.

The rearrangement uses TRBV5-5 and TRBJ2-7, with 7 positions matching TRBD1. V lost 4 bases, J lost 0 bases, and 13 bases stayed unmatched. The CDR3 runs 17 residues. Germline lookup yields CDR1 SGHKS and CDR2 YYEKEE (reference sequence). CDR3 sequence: CASSLSTDGTVSYEQYF. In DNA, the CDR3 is TGTGCCAGCAGCCTAAGTACCGACGGGACAGTCTCCTACGAGCAGTACTTC.

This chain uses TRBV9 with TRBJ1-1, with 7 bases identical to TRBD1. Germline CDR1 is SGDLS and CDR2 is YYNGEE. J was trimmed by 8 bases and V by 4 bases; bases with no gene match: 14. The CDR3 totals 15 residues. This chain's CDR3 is CASSQGVGTAYEAFF. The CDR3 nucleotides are TGTGCCAGCAGCCAAGGTGTGGGGACAGCGTACGAAGCTTTCTTT.

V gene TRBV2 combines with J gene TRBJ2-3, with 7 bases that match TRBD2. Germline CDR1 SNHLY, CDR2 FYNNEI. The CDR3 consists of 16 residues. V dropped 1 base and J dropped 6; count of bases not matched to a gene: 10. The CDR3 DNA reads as TGTGCCAGCAGTGAAGGGTCTAGCGGCCTTTGGGATACGCAGTATTTT. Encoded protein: CASSEGSSGLWDTQYF.

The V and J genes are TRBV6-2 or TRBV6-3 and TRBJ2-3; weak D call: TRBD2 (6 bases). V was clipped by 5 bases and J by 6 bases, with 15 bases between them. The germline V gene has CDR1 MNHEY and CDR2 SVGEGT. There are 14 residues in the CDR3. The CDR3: CASSTRGEADTQYF. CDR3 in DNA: TGTGCCAGCAGTACGCGGGGCGAGGCGGATACGCAGTATTTT.

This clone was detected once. CDR3 DNA sequence: TGCAGTGCTAGTGCACTAGCGGGTTACAATGAGCAGTTCTTC. It yields the protein CSASALAGYNEQFF. The chain has TRBV20-1 and TRBJ2-1, with 9 nucleotides matching TRBD2. The length of the CDR3 is 14 residues. Losses at the gene ends were 3 bases for V and 4 bases for J; bases not matched to a gene: 4. The V gene's germline CDR1 is DFQATT and CDR2 SNEGSKA (reference sequence).

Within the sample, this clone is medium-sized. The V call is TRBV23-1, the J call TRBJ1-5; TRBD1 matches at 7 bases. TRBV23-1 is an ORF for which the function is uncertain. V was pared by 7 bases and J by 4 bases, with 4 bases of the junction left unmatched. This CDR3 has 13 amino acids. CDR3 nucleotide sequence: TGCGCCAGCATTAAACAGGGGAATCAGCCCCAGCATTTT. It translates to CASIKQGNQPQHF.

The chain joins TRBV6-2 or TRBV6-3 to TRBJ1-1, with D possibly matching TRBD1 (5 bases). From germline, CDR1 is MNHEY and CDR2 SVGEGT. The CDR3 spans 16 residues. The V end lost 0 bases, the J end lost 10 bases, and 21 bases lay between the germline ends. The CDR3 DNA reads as TGTGCCAGCAGTTACTCGGGGGAAGCGGGAACAGTTACAGCTTTCTTT. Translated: CASSYSGEAGTVTAFF.

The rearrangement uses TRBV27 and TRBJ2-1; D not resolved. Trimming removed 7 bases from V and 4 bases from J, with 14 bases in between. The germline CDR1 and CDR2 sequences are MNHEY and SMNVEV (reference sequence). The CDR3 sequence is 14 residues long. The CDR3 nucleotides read TGTGCCAGCAACCTCCTCGGAACATACAATGAGCAGTTCTTC. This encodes CASNLLGTYNEQFF.

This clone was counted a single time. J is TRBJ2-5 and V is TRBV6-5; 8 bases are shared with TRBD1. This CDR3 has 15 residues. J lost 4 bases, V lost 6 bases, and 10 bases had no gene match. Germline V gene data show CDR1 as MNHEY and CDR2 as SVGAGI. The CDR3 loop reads CASSQTGGRAETQYF. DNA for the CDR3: TGTGCCAGCAGCCAAACAGGGGGTAGGGCAGAGACCCAGTACTTC.

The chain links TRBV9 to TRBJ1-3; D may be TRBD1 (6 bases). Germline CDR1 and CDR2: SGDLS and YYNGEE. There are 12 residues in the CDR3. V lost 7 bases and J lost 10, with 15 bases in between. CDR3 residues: CASRTAGGTIYF. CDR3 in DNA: TGTGCCAGCCGGACAGCCGGGGGAACCATATATTTT.

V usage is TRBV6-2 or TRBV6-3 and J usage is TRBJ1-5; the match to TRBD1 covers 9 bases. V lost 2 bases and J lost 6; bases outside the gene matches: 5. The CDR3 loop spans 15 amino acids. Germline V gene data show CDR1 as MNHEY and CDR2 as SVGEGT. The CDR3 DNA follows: TGTGCCAGCAGTTACGGGGACAGGGTTAGTCAGCCCCAGCATTTT. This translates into CASSYGDRVSQPQHF.

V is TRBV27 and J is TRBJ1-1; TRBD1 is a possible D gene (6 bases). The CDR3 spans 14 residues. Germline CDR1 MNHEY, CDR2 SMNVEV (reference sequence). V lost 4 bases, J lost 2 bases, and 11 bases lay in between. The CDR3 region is CASSSQGPNTEAFF. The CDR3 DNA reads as TGTGCCAGCAGTTCACAGGGCCCCAACACTGAAGCTTTCTTT.